This passage covers 22 T cell receptor beta chains from one sample sequenced in a study of CD8+ T cells in alopecia areata. The authors sorted pooled cutaneous lymph node cells using CD4, CD8alpha, NKG2D, NKG2ACE and other markers. Sequencing relied on a cDNA template that was reverse transcribed from extracted RNA. The repertoire was sequenced with immunoSEQ multiplex PCR; TCRdb's copy has only in-frame clones and lacks some. This sample carries about 300,000 clones, none of them present only once. Specimen: CD4+ T cells sorted from a lymph node. The receptors derive from a C3H/HeJ mouse with alopecia areata. The mouse line has the MHC haplotype H2-k.

A few counts support this clone. These gene names are mouse names. The sequence runs out 3 residues before the end of the CDR3; the remainder is reconstructed from the germline J gene. The chain is built from TRBV19 and TRBJ1-6, with 7 bases aligning to TRBD1. TRBJ1-6 is assigned to the ORF class and has an uncertain function. Per the germline V gene, CDR1 is FNHDT and CDR2 is SITEND (reference sequence). The CDR3 is 14 amino acids. V lost 4 bases to trimming and J lost 6 bases; unmatched junction nucleotides: 4. The sequenced part of the CDR3 DNA is TGTGCCAGCAGTCGCTACAGGGGTAATTCGCCC. Translated, it gives CASSRYRGNSP. In full, the CDR3 reads CASSRYRGNSPLYF.

As for this clone: Here the gene names and germline are mouse. The DNA ends 4 residues before the CDR3 does, and the rest of the CDR3 is filled in from the germline J gene. The identical CDR3 is also encoded by other nucleotide sequences in the sample. This chain uses TRBV19 with TRBJ2-5; TRBD2 matches 9 bases. The CDR3 covers 13 residues. Looked up from germline, CDR1 is FNHDT and CDR2 is SITEND (reference sequence). This CDR3 is CASSIWGGDTQYF. The CDR3 DNA, read in part, is TGTGCCAGCAGTATCTGGGGGGGAGAC. Based on the CDR3 plus reference TRBV19 and TRBJ2-5, the full variable domain is GGIITQTPKFLIGQEGQKLTLKCQQNFNHDTMYWYRQDSGKGLRLIYYSITENDLQKGDLSEGYDASREKKSSFSLTVTSAQKNEMAVFLCASSIWGGDTQYFGPGTRLLVL.

This clone has a handful of counts. Mouse germline and gene names are used. The CDR3 is cut off 4 residues early in the read; its end comes from the germline J gene. This sequence joins TRBV5 and TRBJ2-2; D is unresolved. This CDR3 has 15 residues. Trimming shortened V by 0 bases and J by 0 bases, and 5 bases separated the two germline ends. Germline CDR1 LGHNA, CDR2 YNLKQL (reference sequence). This CDR3 reads CASSQDWPNTGQLYF. CDR3 bases read: TGTGCCAGCAGCCAAGACTGGCCAAACACCGGG.

As for this clone: Genes and germline come from the mouse. This CDR3 reads CAWSPRLGVSAETLYF. The sequenced part of the CDR3 DNA is TGTGCCTGGAGTCCCCGACTGGGGGTTAGTGCAGAA. The gene calls are TRBV31 and TRBJ2-3, with 9 bases aligning to TRBD2. The DNA ends 4 residues before the CDR3 does, and the rest of the CDR3 is filled in from the germline J gene. This CDR3 has 16 amino acids. The J segment lost 0 bases and the V segment lost 1 base, leaving 5 bases of the junction unmatched. The germline V gene encodes CDR1 GKSSPN and CDR2 SITVG. Using reference TRBV31 and TRBJ2-3 for the parts outside the CDR3, the full variable domain is AQTIHQWPVAEIKAVGSPLSLGCTIKGKSSPNLYWYWQATGGTLQQLFYSITVGQVESVVQLNLSASRPKDDQFILSTEKLLLSHSGFYLCAWSPRLGVSAETLYFGSGTRLTVL.

The sample holds a few counts of this clone. Mouse gene names and germline throughout. The CDR3 end falls 4 residues outside the read, so it is completed with the germline J gene. This sample includes further DNA sequences coding for the same CDR3. The chain couples TRBV13-1 to TRBJ1-2, with D possibly matching TRBD1 (5 bases). This CDR3 is 14 amino acids long. The germline gives CDR1 NSHNY, CDR2 SYGAGN. CDR3 in amino acids: CASSEGQGGSDYTF. Partial CDR3 DNA: TGTGCCAGCAGTGAAGGGCAGGGAGGGTCC.

This clone was detected only a few times. Mouse names are used for the genes. The DNA read from the CDR3 is TGTGCCAGCAGTCCACCGGGACAGGGGGCGCGGGGCACCGGG. Its protein is CASSPPGQGARGTG. The whole CDR3 protein is CASSPPGQGARGTGQLYF. This chain connects TRBV19 to TRBJ2-2, with 12 bases fitting TRBD1. Sequencing ends 4 residues short of the CDR3 end; the germline J gene provides the rest. The germline gives CDR1 FNHDT, CDR2 SITEND (reference sequence). The CDR3 spans 18 residues. The ends lost 4 bases at V and 4 bases at J; junction bases unmatched: 11.

This clone was recorded many times. Each gene name is a mouse one. The CDR3 end is not reached by the read, which stops 3 residues before it; the germline J gene fills it in. In the same sample, other DNA sequences code for this CDR3. The chain carries TRBV13-1 and TRBJ1-6, with D unresolved. TRBJ1-6 belongs to the ORF category, with a function that is uncertain. The CDR3 has 13 amino acids. V was shortened by 0 bases and J by 7 bases, with 5 bases between the two germline ends. CDR1 and CDR2 (germline): NSHNY, SYGAGN. The part of the CDR3 DNA that was read is TGTGCCAGCAGTGATGACAGAAATTCGCCC. This gives the protein CASSDDRNSP. The full-length CDR3 reads as CASSDDRNSPLYF.

This clone showed up just a few times. Mouse germline and gene names are used. The read halts 3 residues ahead of the CDR3 end, with the missing end drawn from the germline J gene. The rearrangement joins TRBV13-3 to TRBJ1-6; 8 positions agree with TRBD1. TRBJ1-6 is treated as an ORF (open reading frame) with a function not yet certain. Germline V CDR1 and CDR2: NNHDY, SYVADS. The CDR3 has 15 residues. The V segment lost 0 bases and the J segment 5 bases; nucleotides outside the gene matches: 1. This CDR3 is CASSDVTGDNSPLYF. CDR3 bases read: TGTGCCAGCAGTGATGTGACAGGGGATAATTCGCCC.

A word on this clone: Gene and germline names: mouse. The DNA ends 4 residues before the CDR3 does, and the rest of the CDR3 is filled in from the germline J gene. The chain combines TRBV13-1 with TRBJ2-2; TRBD1 is a possible D gene (6 bases). Germline values: CDR1 NSHNY, CDR2 SYGAGN. V lost 2 bases to trimming and J lost 2 bases, with 10 bases between them. The CDR3 consists of 15 residues. CDR3 bases read: TGTGCCAGCAGTGAGGCAGGGGTGAACACCGGG. Its translation: CASSEAGVNTG. The full CDR3 protein reads CASSEAGVNTGQLYF.

This clone was observed at least ten times. Gene names are mouse gene names. The sequenced fragment ends 4 residues before the CDR3 boundary, so the rest is inferred from the germline J gene. The chain is built from TRBV17 and TRBJ2-1, with TRBD2 matching over 11 bases. This CDR3 is built from 16 residues. In germline, CDR1 is MNHDT, CDR2 YYDKIL. J lost 1 base, V lost 5 bases, and 4 bases had no gene match. The CDR3 sequence: CASSVRDWGNYAEQFF. The DNA read from the CDR3 is TGTGCTAGCAGTGTCCGGGACTGGGGGAACTATGCT.

This clone turned up a few times. Genes here carry mouse names. The read falls 4 residues short of the CDR3 end, and the missing part is taken from the germline J gene. Other DNA sequences from this sample encode an identical CDR3 as well. This chain joins TRBV31 and TRBJ1-1; D possibly corresponds to TRBD1 (5 bases). The V gene's germline CDR1 is GKSSPN and CDR2 SITVG. V was cut by 2 bases and J by 1 base, with 8 bases left in between. This CDR3 comprises 13 residues. The CDR3 region is CAWSSGQNTEVFF. CDR3 DNA, as far as it was read: TGTGCCTGGAGTTCAGGGCAAAACACA.

Concerning this clone itself: Here the gene names and germline are mouse. The CDR3 end is not reached by the read, which stops 4 residues before it; the germline J gene fills it in. Other DNA sequences of this sample code for an identical CDR3. V gene TRBV31 combines with J gene TRBJ2-2, with 9 bases matching TRBD2. J gave up 2 bases and V 2 bases, and 3 bases lay outside the gene matches. Germline loops: CDR1 GKSSPN, CDR2 SITVG. The CDR3 has 15 amino acids. The CDR3 DNA, read in part, is TGTGCCTGGAGTTTGGGGGGGCGCAACACCGGG. This codes for CAWSLGGRNTG. The whole CDR3 sequence is CAWSLGGRNTGQLYF. The variable domain in full, completed from reference TRBV31 and TRBJ2-2, reads AQTIHQWPVAEIKAVGSPLSLGCTIKGKSSPNLYWYWQATGGTLQQLFYSITVGQVESVVQLNLSASRPKDDQFILSTEKLLLSHSGFYLCAWSLGGRNTGQLYFGEGSKLTVL.

This clone showed up just a few times. The gene names given are mouse names. The read terminates 4 residues ahead of where the CDR3 ends, so the germline J gene completes it. This chain links TRBV31 with TRBJ1-2; no clear D gene. Germline assignment: CDR1 GKSSPN and CDR2 SITVG. The CDR3 has 14 amino acids. V lost 0 bases, J lost 2 bases, and 10 bases lay in between. CDR3 region: CAWSLETINSDYTF. CDR3 DNA, as far as it was read: TGTGCCTGGAGTCTCGAGACAATCAACTCC.

About this clone: Gene names denote mouse genes. Sequencing ends 4 residues short of the CDR3 end; the germline J gene provides the rest. The chain recombines TRBV1 with TRBJ2-7; TRBD2 matches 9 bases. Germline V gene sequence: CDR1 NSQYPW, CDR2 LRSPGD (reference sequence). The CDR3 runs to 15 residues. V lost 0 bases to trimming and J lost 3 bases; unmatched junction nucleotides: 3. Partial CDR3 DNA: TGCACCTGCAGTGCAGACTCCTGGGGGGGCTAT. This gives the protein CTCSADSWGGY. The whole CDR3 is CTCSADSWGGYEQYF.

This clone turned up a few times. Gene names are the mouse ones. The CDR3 extends 4 residues past the end of the read, so its final part is completed from the germline J gene. The chain joins TRBV13-1 to TRBJ1-1; D is unresolved. Germline V gene data show CDR1 as NSHNY and CDR2 as SYGAGN. The CDR3 contains 12 residues. The V end lost 4 bases, the J end lost 0 bases, and 4 bases lay between the germline ends. CDR3 sequence: CASSHQNTEVFF. The sequenced CDR3 bases are TGTGCCAGCAGTCACCAGAACACA.

Note on this clone: Mouse germline and gene names are used. The read terminates 4 residues before the CDR3 end, so the remaining end is supplied by the germline J gene. This CDR3 is also generated by other DNA sequences in the sample. The gene calls are TRBV13-1 and TRBJ2-3, with D maybe TRBD2 (7 bases). With 0 bases removed from V and 0 bases from J, the gap between germline ends came to 11 bases. The CDR3 totals 16 residues. From germline, CDR1 is NSHNY and CDR2 SYGAGN. The CDR3: CASSDEGGASAETLYF. The DNA read from the CDR3 is TGTGCCAGCAGTGATGAGGGGGGCGCTAGTGCAGAA.

This clone occurred a few times. The germline and genes are mouse ones. The missing CDR3 end, 4 residues past where the read stops, is filled in from the germline J gene. The rearrangement uses TRBV1 and TRBJ2-7, with a weak D call TRBD1 (5 bases). The length of the CDR3 is 12 residues. Per germline, CDR1 NSQYPW and CDR2 LRSPGD (reference sequence). CDR3 sequence reads: CTCSGTKYEQYF. The CDR3 DNA, read in part, is TGCACCTGCAGTGGGACAAAATAT.

This clone occurred a few times. Gene names refer to mouse genes. The DNA ends 4 residues before the CDR3 does, and the rest of the CDR3 is filled in from the germline J gene. V is TRBV31 and J is TRBJ2-1, with 8 bases aligning to TRBD2. Germline V lookup: CDR1 GKSSPN, CDR2 SITVG. The CDR3 extends over 15 amino acids. Losses at the gene ends were 0 bases for V and 3 bases for J; bases not matched to a gene: 4. Partial CDR3 DNA: TGTGCCTGGAGTCTAGGGGGGGGCTTCTATGCT. Translating gives CAWSLGGGFYA. The entire CDR3 protein is CAWSLGGGFYAEQFF.

This clone was seen only a few times. Germline and genes: mouse. The read ends 4 residues early relative to the CDR3; the germline J gene fills the gap. Other DNA sequences within the sample encode an identical CDR3. The V gene is TRBV13-3, the J gene TRBJ2-3, with 9 positions matching TRBD2. CDR3 length: 14 residues. With V trimmed by 7 bases and J by 0 bases, 3 bases remained unmatched. Germline CDR1 and CDR2: NNHDY and SYVADS. The CDR3 protein is CASRTGGSAETLYF. Partial CDR3 DNA: TGTGCCAGCCGAACTGGGGGGAGTGCAGAA.

This clone was seen more than once but under ten times. The listed genes are named as in mouse. Sequencing ends 4 residues short of the CDR3 end; the germline J gene provides the rest. In the same sample, other DNA sequences code for this CDR3. The chain carries TRBV13-3 and TRBJ2-7, with 11 nucleotides matching TRBD2. Germline CDR1 is NNHDY and CDR2 is SYVADS. This CDR3 has 14 amino acids. Incomplete CDR3 DNA: TGTGCCAGCAGTGGGGGGACTGGGGGTTAT. Protein: CASSGGTGGY. The complete CDR3 sequence is CASSGGTGGYEQYF.

The table lists this clone with a few counts. Gene and germline names: mouse. The read gets to within 4 residues of the CDR3 end, and the germline J gene fills in the rest. This sequence joins TRBV1 and TRBJ1-2, with TRBD1 identical over 10 bases. The CDR3 covers 14 residues. Trimming cost V 4 bases and J 4 bases; bases outside gene matches: 3. Per germline, CDR1 NSQYPW and CDR2 LRSPGD (reference sequence). CDR3 DNA (partial): TGCACCTGCAGTGGGGGACAGGGGACCTCC. It is translated as CTCSGGQGTS. The whole CDR3 is CTCSGGQGTSDYTF. The entire variable domain, with the rest obtained from reference TRBV1 and TRBJ1-2, is as follows: VTLLEQNPRWRLVPRGQAVNLRCILKNSQYPWMSWYQQDLQKQLQWLFTLRSPGDKEVKSLPGADYLATRVTDTELRLQVANMSQGRTLYCTCSGGQGTSDYTFGSGTRLLVI.

In this sample, this clone turned up a few times. The germline and genes are mouse ones. The read terminates 4 residues ahead of where the CDR3 ends, so the germline J gene completes it. The V gene is TRBV5, the J gene TRBJ2-4; 8 bases fit TRBD2. Germline-derived CDR1 and CDR2 are LGHNA and YNLKQL (reference sequence). J gave up 1 base and V 0 bases, and 6 bases lay outside the gene matches. The CDR3 is 17 amino acids. The DNA read from the CDR3 is TGTGCCAGCAGCCAAGACTGGGGGGCAGGAGGTCAAAAC. Its protein is CASSQDWGAGGQN. The whole CDR3 sequence reads CASSQDWGAGGQNTLYF.